This TCR beta chain originates from a study of T cell responses to AZD1222 COVID-19 vaccine. Across the whole study: Analyses pooled second doses at about 4 or about 12 weeks.

The V segment lost 6 bases and the J segment 5 bases; nucleotides outside the gene matches: 4. The CDR3 runs 14 residues. The germline V gene encodes CDR1 WSHSY and CDR2 SAAADI. Measured with immunoSEQ multiplex PCR; TCRdb has only the in-frame clones, and not every one. The sample has about 170,000 clones; roughly 92% are singletons. A remark on this clone: Its antigen remains unidentified.

The study, taken as a whole, reports: Researchers took repertoire samples only after the peak T cell response had come. Donors were mostly white British, more females; clonal diversity possibly underestimated.

The V gene is TRBV10-2, the J gene TRBJ1-1; TRBD1 aligns across 12 bases. The sequence was collected from an adult in good health. The sample was peripheral blood, taken on day 0 of AZD1222 vaccination. This CDR3 reads CASRGQGAMTEAFF. The CDR3, as DNA: TGCGCCAGCAGGGGACAGGGGGCAATGACTGAAGCTTTCTTT.